This TCR beta chain was retrieved from a study of shared clonotypes between healthy human individuals (dated by TCRdb to 2018 to 2020). For the wider study: The cohort included a few men and a couple of women between 18 and 49 years of age. Per donor, three plates each were used for CD4 naive and CD4 memory, two for CD8 naive, and one for CD8 memory. Blood TCR repertoires of four to six healthy adults were deeply sequenced to estimate repertoire size and the extent of clonotype sharing between individuals. Different laboratories and diverse techniques were used to prepare libraries and sequence TCR repertoires, to increase sequencing depth and limit assay-specific biases. Each donor's leukapheresis produced roughly between roughly 0.94 and 9.5 billion PBMCs.

The CDR3 spans 12 residues, from the cysteine through the phenylalanine. Only CDR3 DNA remains: 36 bases, in frame from the first base. V is shortened by 4 bases, J by 4 bases, and the region joining them spans 9 bases. The germline V gene provides CDR1 SGDLS and CDR2 YYNGEE. On this clone: No antigen is known for it. Nothing much larger sits one base from this clone, and base qualities are not available.

Healthy HIV-negative adults with no recently reported acute infections or vaccinations were included as donors. All donors were Caucasian adults living in Nashville, Tennessee, USA. Magnetic negative selection was used to enrich CD4+ T cells, after which naive cells were positively selected on CD45RA and the negative fraction became the memory subset. Blood was obtained by leukapheresis, after which PBMCs were separated by Ficoll-Histopaque density gradient centrifugation and cryopreserved in liquid nitrogen vapor phase. Analytical flow cytometry was used to check the purity and quantity of each magnetically sorted T cell population. From each sorted fraction, genomic DNA was isolated and quantified by UV absorbance on a Nanodrop 2000c. Here is what the overall study found, with its caveats: Based on pairwise subsampling, the degree of clonotype sharing among donors was expected to be affected by sequencing depth. Rarefaction of sorted-subset datasets indicated incomplete sequencing despite the large sequencing depth. Higher generation probabilities were observed for clonotypes shared by all four sorted-subset donors than for non-shared clonotypes. Only blood was sampled, and tissue TCR repertoires likely differ from those in blood. Because the study included only a small number of donors, the genetic and exposure-history diversity represented was limited. Across a handful of donors, approximately 5% of naive CD4, approximately 3.6% of naive CD8, approximately 2.5% of memory CD4, and about 0.4% of memory CD8 clonotypes were shared. Estimated clonotype richness was generally larger for naive than for memory subsets.

Using the deep immunoSEQ assay, TCR CDR3 regions were amplified from genomic DNA by multiplex PCR. For each cell subset, the extracted genomic DNA was distributed evenly across all wells of several immunoSEQ 96-well plates, and each plate served as one replicate. For sorted subsets, roughly 0.2 ug genomic DNA, equal to tens of thousands of T cell genomes, was loaded into each replicate PCR. The purified libraries were quantified using a Qubit 3.0 fluorometer, sized with a Bioanalyzer 2100, and then quantified again using the KAPA Library Quantification kit. Every immunoSEQ 96-well plate was sequenced on a dedicated single-read 150-cycle Illumina NextSeq 550 flow cell. The source study handled its data this way. Because only junctional sequences without quality scores were contained in the immunoSEQ output, filtering matching that applied to full-length reads could not be performed. To assign V/J genes and CDR3, sequences were annotated against IMGT germline references using PyIR, a Python wrapper for IgBLAST v1.9. Reads with weak V/J assignments (E-value above 1e-6), missing CDR3, stop codons, out-of-frame junctions, or ambiguous translated residues were removed. V3J clonotypes were defined as sequences sharing the same inferred V gene, J gene, and CDR3 amino acid sequence. The percentage overlap between two repertoires was calculated by dividing the number of shared unique clonotypes by the size of the smaller repertoire. Richness of each repertoire was evaluated using RTK rarefaction, the Chao1 estimator, and Recon v2.1 estimates of unobserved clonotypes. OLGA was used to compute generation probabilities for all TCRbeta clonotypes that the gDNA method yielded from four donors. This immuneACCESS table, as held by TCRdb, lists in-frame sequences with V and J called but not all clones. Of the missing ones, under half trace to an unresolved V gene in checked studies; the others have no known cause. Clone size and the V and J calls come from that table; the DNA yielded D and trimming. The sample table records 2.3 million or so clones; over 85% of these occur just once. About 0.39% of the sample is held by the ten biggest clonotypes.

The sequenced material came from naive CD4+ T cells from PBMCs. The cell subset or site label corresponds to: CD45RA+ positively selected. The receptor's source is a man aged 18 to 30 in good health. Some clones in this sample may be carry-over from other donors' samples. The chain employs TRBV9 and TRBJ2-7, with no confident D gene call. The CDR3 reads CASSRWDYEQYF. In nucleotides, the sequence is TGTGCCAGCAGCAGGTGGGATTACGAGCAGTACTTC.